The 29 T cell receptor beta chains below come from one sample, sequenced in a study of T cell repertoires in cytomegalovirus infection. TCRdb passed the reads through MiXCR, listing each CDR3 protein once. This table has 350,000 to 450,000 distinct CDR3 sequences, 15% to 20% appearing once. Sequencing used PBMCs. The receptors derive from a human donor in good health (CMV status not recorded). Some clones in this sample may be carry-over from other donors' samples.

This clonotype was seen many times. The V and J genes are TRBV7-9 and TRBJ2-5, with TRBD2 matching 12 bases. The germline V gene encodes CDR1 SEHNR and CDR2 FQNEAQ (reference sequence). With 7 bases clipped from V and 5 bases from J, the junction kept 11 bases outside the gene matches. The CDR3 spans 16 residues. Here the CDR3 reads CASTPLRTSGEETQYF. The DNA for the CDR3 is TGTGCCAGCACCCCCTTACGGACTAGCGGGGAGGAGACCCAGTACTTC.

The chain joins TRBV11-2 to TRBJ2-3; D is perhaps TRBD2 (6 bases). Per germline, CDR1 SGHAT and CDR2 FQNNGV. This CDR3 region has 13 residues. Trimming removed 4 bases from V and 3 bases from J, with 8 bases in between. The CDR3 DNA reads as TGTGCCAGCAGCTGGGGGAGGACAGATACGCAGTATTTT. It specifies CASSWGRTDTQYF.

The chain recombines TRBV19 with TRBJ1-1; D might be TRBD1 (6 bases). V was cut by 8 bases and J by 0 bases, with 13 bases left in between. From germline, CDR1 is LNHDA and CDR2 SQIVND (reference sequence). CDR3 length: 14 amino acids. The CDR3: CASGDNIMNTEAFF. CDR3 sequence (DNA): TGTGCCAGTGGGGACAACATCATGAACACTGAAGCTTTCTTT.

This clonotype was seen at least ten times. This chain links TRBV7-8 with TRBJ2-7, with D possibly TRBD2 on 6 matching bases. CDR3 size: 14 residues. Germline V gives CDR1 SGHVS, CDR2 FQNEAQ. The V end lost 5 bases, the J end lost 4 bases, and 15 bases lay between the germline ends. CDR3 loop: CASSSDRDSYEQYF. CDR3 sequence (DNA): TGTGCCAGCAGCAGTGACCGGGACTCATACGAGCAGTACTTC.

As concerns this clonotype: One junction end disagrees with the germline gene, perhaps due to a read error. CDR3 residues: CSARFAREGLEPQYF. In DNA, the CDR3 is TGCAGTGCGAGATTTGCGCGGGAGGGCCTAGAGCCCCAGTACTTC. The J gene is TRBJ2-5, the V gene TRBV20-1, with TRBD2 matching 9 bases. Per germline, CDR1 DFQATT and CDR2 SNEGSKA (reference sequence). CDR3 size: 15 residues.

In its sample, this clonotype was seen a few times. This chain uses TRBV7-8 with TRBJ2-4; D gene uncertain. V was trimmed by 4 bases and J by 9 bases, leaving 10 bases between them. This CDR3 is built from 12 residues. From germline, CDR1 is SGHVS and CDR2 FQNEAQ. The CDR3 loop is CASSSPGTIQYF. CDR3 sequence (DNA): TGTGCCAGCAGCTCCCCGGGCACCATTCAGTACTTC.

This clonotype was seen a handful of times. The rearrangement uses TRBV19 and TRBJ1-4; D may be TRBD1 (5 bases). In germline, CDR1 is LNHDA, CDR2 SQIVND (reference sequence). The CDR3 consists of 15 residues. The V end was cut by 1 base, the J end by 8 bases, with 14 bases between. The CDR3 DNA is TGTGCCAGTAGTATAGCAGGGTTCGGGGAAGAAAAACTGTTTTTT. This translates into CASSIAGFGEEKLFF. Based on the CDR3 plus reference TRBV19 and TRBJ1-4, the full variable domain is DGGITQSPKYLFRKEGQNVTLSCEQNLNHDAMYWYRQDPGQGLRLIYYSQIVNDFQKGDIAEGYSVSREKKESFPLTVTSAQKNPTAFYLCASSIAGFGEEKLFFGSGTQLSVL.

This clonotype has just one count. CDR3 residues: CARDGSNYGYTF. CDR3 in DNA: TGCGCCAGGGACGGGAGTAACTATGGCTACACCTTC. The gene calls are TRBV23-1 and TRBJ1-2; no firm D call. TRBV23-1 is filed as an ORF, its function uncertain. This CDR3 is 12 amino acids long. Deletions cut 9 bases from V and 1 base from J, with 9 bases between.

The rearrangement uses TRBV2 and TRBJ2-1, with D possibly matching TRBD2 (6 bases). The CDR3 length is 15 residues. The germline gives CDR1 SNHLY, CDR2 FYNNEI. V was pared by 8 bases and J by 7 bases, with 21 bases between. CDR3 sequence: CASVLPRDFKNEQFF. The CDR3 nucleotides are TGTGCCAGCGTACTACCCAGGGACTTCAAGAATGAGCAGTTCTTC.

Worth noting for this clonotype: One end of the junction is discordant with germline, which a read error may explain. DNA of the CDR3: TGTGCCAGTAGTCCGCCCCCGGTGGCCCCGTTAGGCTTC. It is translated as CASSPPPVAPLGF. The rearrangement joins TRBV19 to TRBJ2-7; no firm D call. This CDR3 contains 13 residues. In germline, CDR1 is LNHDA, CDR2 SQIVND (reference sequence).

This clonotype was seen only a few times. This chain connects TRBV11-2 to TRBJ2-3, with 9 bases that match TRBD2. The CDR3 sequence is 15 residues long. V lost 3 bases, J lost 4 bases, and 5 bases stayed unmatched. Looked up from germline, CDR1 is SGHAT and CDR2 is FQNNGV. The CDR3 loop is CASSFSGSLSDTQYF. CDR3 nucleotide sequence: TGTGCCAGCAGCTTTAGCGGGAGTCTTTCAGATACGCAGTATTTT.

This clonotype was seen a few times. This chain uses TRBV20-1 with TRBJ2-3, with 10 bases lining up with TRBD1. V dropped 1 base and J dropped 3; count of bases not matched to a gene: 7. The V gene's germline CDR1 is DFQATT and CDR2 SNEGSKA (reference sequence). This CDR3 comprises 16 residues. Here the CDR3 DNA reads TGCAGTGCTAGAGCTCTCGGGGGACAGGGGACAGATACGCAGTATTTT. Translated: CSARALGGQGTDTQYF.

DNA for the CDR3: TGTGCCAGCAGCAAACGGTGGGGGGGGGGCAGGGGCTCCGAGCAGTACTTC. Its translation: CASSKRWGGGRGSEQYF. The rearrangement uses TRBV7-9 and TRBJ2-7; the D gene is possibly TRBD2 (7 bases). The CDR3 is 17 residues long. V dropped 5 bases and J dropped 6 bases, with 26 bases sitting between them. CDR1 and CDR2 from the germline V gene are SEHNR and FQNEAQ (reference sequence). Together with reference TRBV7-9 and TRBJ2-7, the CDR3 gives the full variable domain: DTGVSQNPRHKITKRGQNVTFRCDPISEHNRLYWYRQTLGQGPEFLTYFQNEAQLEKSRLLSDRFSAERPKGSFSTLEIQRTEQGDSAMYLCASSKRWGGGRGSEQYFGPGTRLTVT.

This clonotype showed up many times. J is TRBJ2-3 and V is TRBV6-2 or TRBV6-3, with D possibly matching TRBD2 (5 bases). In germline, CDR1 is MNHEY, CDR2 SVGEGT. The germline V and J ends were trimmed by 5 bases and 12 bases, with 12 bases remaining between them. There are 11 residues in the CDR3. CDR3 region: CASSREGTQYF. CDR3 sequence (DNA): TGTGCCAGCAGTCGCGAGGGAACCCAGTATTTT.

The V call is TRBV12-3 or TRBV12-4, the J call TRBJ1-1; D possibly corresponds to TRBD1 (6 bases). The CDR3 extends over 14 amino acids. The V end lost 2 bases, the J end lost 4 bases, and 11 bases lay between the germline ends. CDR3 coding DNA: TGTGCCAGCAGTTTAATAATGGGGGCCACTGAAGCTTTCTTT. It yields the protein CASSLIMGATEAFF.

The gene calls are TRBV20-1 and TRBJ2-1, with 8 bases aligning to TRBD2. The CDR3 length is 16 residues. CDR1 is DFQATT, CDR2 SNEGSKA, per germline (reference sequence). Trimming at V came to 0 bases and at J to 0 bases, leaving 4 bases not matched to a gene. This CDR3 is CSAREGLAGSYNEQFF. Written as DNA, the CDR3 is TGCAGTGCTAGAGAAGGGCTAGCGGGCTCCTACAATGAGCAGTTCTTC.

This clonotype was picked up many times. V gene TRBV7-2 combines with J gene TRBJ2-7; the match to TRBD1 covers 9 bases. The V gene's germline CDR1 is SGHTA and CDR2 FQGNSA. This CDR3 spans 16 amino acids. V was clipped by 0 bases and J by 4 bases; unmatched bases: 7. CDR3 residues: CASSLARTGEGYEQYF. CDR3 coding DNA: TGTGCCAGCAGCTTAGCTCGGACAGGGGAAGGGTACGAGCAGTACTTC.

There are a few counts of this clonotype. This chain links TRBV20-1 with TRBJ2-2; 9 bases map to TRBD1. Germline-derived CDR1 and CDR2 are DFQATT and SNEGSKA (reference sequence). This CDR3 region has 16 residues. The V and J ends lost 0 bases and 6 bases, in that order; junction bases with no gene match: 8. The CDR3 DNA follows: TGCAGTGCTAGAGATCGGGGGACAGGGAGATCCGGGGAGCTGTTTTTT. This sequence encodes CSARDRGTGRSGELFF.

This clonotype has just a few counts. The chain links TRBV6-2 or TRBV6-3 to TRBJ2-3, with TRBD2 matching over 7 bases. V shed 7 bases and J 1 base; nucleotides not matched to a gene: 11. This CDR3 is built from 16 residues. The germline CDR1 and CDR2 sequences are MNHEY and SVGEGT. The CDR3, as DNA: TGTGCCAGCACCCTTGCGGGAGAGGGTCGCACAGATACGCAGTATTTT. As protein: CASTLAGEGRTDTQYF.

This clonotype was observed a few times. The V gene is TRBV5-4, the J gene TRBJ1-4; 7 bases are shared with TRBD1. V lost 4 bases, J lost 8 bases, and 11 bases stayed unmatched. The CDR3 has 15 amino acids. In germline, CDR1 is SGHNT, CDR2 YYREEE (reference sequence). CDR3 residues: CASSPDPGGDEKLFF. For the CDR3, the DNA is TGTGCCAGCAGCCCGGACCCAGGGGGGGACGAAAAACTGTTTTTT. Based on the CDR3 plus reference TRBV5-4 and TRBJ1-4, the full variable domain is ETGVTQSPTHLIKTRGQQVTLRCSSQSGHNTVSWYQQALGQGPQFIFQYYREEENGRGNFPPRFSGLQFPNYSSELNVNALELDDSALYLCASSPDPGGDEKLFFGSGTQLSVL.

In its sample, this clonotype was seen a few times. The chain recombines TRBV7-9 with TRBJ2-1; 13 positions agree with TRBD2. This CDR3 is 17 amino acids long. Germline V gene lookup returns CDR1 SEHNR and CDR2 FQNEAQ (reference sequence). V trimming: 5 bases; J trimming: 11 bases; junction bases outside the gene matches: 15. The CDR3 DNA follows: TGTGCCAGCAGCCCGGACCTAACGGGACTAGCGGGAACAAAGCAGTTCTTC. As protein: CASSPDLTGLAGTKQFF.

This sequence joins TRBV7-8 and TRBJ2-7; the match to TRBD1 covers 9 bases. V shed 7 bases and J 4 bases; nucleotides not matched to a gene: 11. The CDR3 extends over 15 amino acids. Germline V lookup: CDR1 SGHVS, CDR2 FQNEAQ. The CDR3 bases are TGTGCCAGCACCGTCGGGACAGGGCGCTTTTACGAGCAGTACTTC. This gives the protein CASTVGTGRFYEQYF.

In this sample, this clonotype turned up a few times. This chain joins TRBV9 and TRBJ1-3; D is ambiguous. CDR3 length: 16 amino acids. Germline CDR1 reads SGDLS; CDR2 reads YYNGEE. V was clipped by 4 bases and J by 0 bases, with 14 bases between them. The CDR3 nucleotides are TGTGCCAGCAGCACAACCCCCGGCAGCTCTGGAAACACCATATATTTT. Its protein product is CASSTTPGSSGNTIYF. Full variable domain (outside the CDR3, taken from reference TRBV9 and TRBJ1-3): DSGVTQTPKHLITATGQRVTLRCSPRSGDLSVYWYQQSLDQGLQFLIQYYNGEERAKGNILERFSAQQFPDLHSELNLSSLELGDSALYFCASSTTPGSSGNTIYFGEGSWLTVV.

Ten or more counts support this clonotype. The chain recombines TRBV6-1 with TRBJ1-5, with TRBD1 matching over 9 bases. The V and J ends lost 4 bases and 5 bases, in that order; junction bases with no gene match: 6. CDR3 length: 15 amino acids. Germline assignment: CDR1 MNHNS and CDR2 SASEGT. In DNA, the CDR3 is TGTGCCAGCAGTGGGGGACAGGGCAATTATCAGCCCCAGCATTTT. Protein sequence: CASSGGQGNYQPQHF.

The genes are TRBV6-2 or TRBV6-3 and TRBJ2-5, with D possibly being TRBD2 (5 bases). The germline CDR1 and CDR2 sequences are MNHEY and SVGEGT. V lost 2 bases, J lost 0 bases, and 10 bases lay in between. CDR3 length equals 15 residues. CDR3 bases: TGTGCCAGCAGTTACCCGGACTCTCACCAAGAGACCCAGTACTTC. Amino acid sequence: CASSYPDSHQETQYF.

V is TRBV6-2 or TRBV6-3 and J is TRBJ2-7; D remains ambiguous. V dropped 0 bases and J dropped 2 bases, with 11 bases sitting between them. Germline V gene sequence: CDR1 MNHEY, CDR2 SVGEGT. The CDR3 runs to 15 residues. The CDR3 DNA reads TGTGCCAGCAGTTACTCGGCGGCAGCCCCCTACGAGCAGTACTTC. Translated: CASSYSAAAPYEQYF.

This clonotype was seen only a few times. This sequence joins TRBV20-1 and TRBJ1-3; the D gene is possibly TRBD1 (6 bases). V was clipped by 0 bases and J by 4 bases, with 10 bases between them. Germline V gene data show CDR1 as DFQATT and CDR2 as SNEGSKA (reference sequence). This CDR3 has 14 amino acids. The chain's CDR3 is CSARERGAGNTIYF. CDR3 nucleotides: TGCAGTGCTAGAGAGAGGGGGGCGGGAAACACCATATATTTT.

This clonotype has a handful of counts. This chain links TRBV5-1 with TRBJ1-6, with TRBD1 matching 9 bases. CDR1 SGHRS and CDR2 YFSETQ come from the germline V gene. The CDR3 extends over 17 amino acids. With 4 bases clipped from V and 10 bases from J, the junction kept 15 bases outside the gene matches. The CDR3 sequence is CASSKSPPGQGISPLHF. CDR3 coding DNA: TGCGCCAGCAGCAAATCCCCCCCGGGACAGGGTATATCACCCCTCCACTTT.

This clonotype was detected only a few times. The gene calls are TRBV28 and TRBJ1-5, with TRBD1 identical over 7 bases. The CDR3 contains 14 residues. Germline lookup yields CDR1 MDHEN and CDR2 SYDVKM. J was trimmed by 5 bases and V by 7 bases; bases with no gene match: 8. CDR3 bases: TGTGCCAGCATTAGGGGGGACAGCTATCAGCCCCAGCATTTT. Amino acids: CASIRGDSYQPQHF.